This TCR beta chain derives from a study of T cells after yellow fever vaccination. Study information: In the case of low-cell-number fractions, SMART-Seq v4 Ultra Low Input was used for preparation. Study-wide results and caveats: Across the CD4 and CD8 compartments, a small share of clonotypes was present in both. Contamination by abundant bulk-population clonotypes could be present in FACS-sorted repertoires.

This clonotype was seen ten or more times. Its antigen remains unknown. TCRdb fed the 5' RACE reads into MiXCR, producing one record per CDR3 protein. This sample yields 450,000 to 600,000 distinct CDR3 sequences, of which about 14% are seen a single time; around an eighth belongs to the top ten. The trim removed 5 bases at V and 0 bases at J, leaving 0 bases unmatched. Germline V gives CDR1 SQVTM, CDR2 ANQGSEA. The CDR3 spans 12 residues. The chain has TRBV29-1 and TRBJ1-1; 7 bases are shared with TRBD1. This specimen consisted of PBMCs, obtained on the day of the yellow fever booster vaccination. The origin of this receptor is a man between 25 and 39 years old who received the YFV17D yellow fever vaccine. The DNA for the CDR3 is TGCAGCGTTAGGGGGCTGAACACTGAAGCTTTCTTT. This translates into CSVRGLNTEAFF.